The subject of this entry is one T cell receptor beta chain. The sample originates from a study of blood T cell repertoires in COVID-19. Overall study: The study drew acute and convalescent COVID-19 samples from the United States, Italy and Spain. T cells, B-cell-depleted T cells, or PBMCs supplied cDNA or gDNA.

Assay: immunoSEQ multiplex PCR; the TCRdb copy retains only in-frame clones and omits some. The table lists about 160,000 clones, 85% to 95% of them singletons. Germline loops: CDR1 DFQATT, CDR2 SNEGSKA (reference sequence). Trimming removed 1 base at V and 6 bases at J, with 6 bases between. This CDR3 comprises 11 residues. The origin of this receptor is an older woman with COVID-19, enrolled during active disease. What was sequenced was peripheral blood. The chain is built from TRBV20-1 and TRBJ1-1; no clear D. CDR3 region: CSARGQAEAFF. CDR3 nucleotide sequence: TGCAGTGCTAGAGGGCAGGCTGAAGCTTTCTTT.